This passage covers 29 T cell receptor beta chains from one sample sequenced in a study of human T cells and chemical hapten exposure (dated by TCRdb to the early 2020s). Sample time point, as interpreted from the label and publication: pre-sensitization, week 0. Per the publication, the treatment or condition label means: therapeutic diphenylcyclopropenone sensitization with weekly scalp DPC. Library preparation used RACE. Sequencing was carried out with a NextSeq 500. The public reads were reprocessed in TCRdb via fastp at Q25 and MiXCR, keeping in-frame beta chains. Entries are consolidated by CDR3 protein sequence, retaining the most common genes and DNA. Recorded for this sample are around 300,000 distinct CDR3 sequences; around 5.5% of them occurred a single time. Clones ranked in the top ten supply roughly 8.2% of the sample. Here the sequenced sample was whole blood, taken in connection with sensitization to the hapten diphenylcyclopropenone (DPC). The receptors were gathered from a woman aged 18 to 35 with alopecia areata. Some clones in this sample may be carry-over from other donors' samples.

This rearrangement joins TRBV27 to TRBJ1-1; D gene ambiguous. V gave up 3 bases and J gave up 0 bases, with 14 bases separating them. Germline-derived CDR1 and CDR2 are MNHEY and SMNVEV (reference sequence). This CDR3 contains 16 residues. Written as DNA, the CDR3 is TGTGCCAGCAGTTTTGAAGGAGAGACCCTGAACACTGAAGCTTTCTTT. Translating gives CASSFEGETLNTEAFF.

This clonotype was observed many times. This sequence joins TRBV6-5 and TRBJ1-1; D uncertain. Germline-derived CDR1 and CDR2 are MNHEY and SVGAGI. V lost 5 bases, J lost 0 bases, and 16 bases lay in between. This CDR3 region has 16 residues. CDR3 sequence: CASSRRTSGLNTEAFF. DNA of the CDR3: TGTGCCAGCAGTCGCCGGACGTCAGGTTTGAACACTGAAGCTTTCTTT.

This clonotype came up a few times. The chain employs TRBV27 and TRBJ2-2; D gene uncertain. The V gene lost 4 bases and the J gene lost 0 bases, with 3 bases spanning the gap. Per germline, CDR1 MNHEY and CDR2 SMNVEV (reference sequence). The CDR3 has 13 amino acids. CDR3: CASSSANTGELFF. CDR3 sequence (DNA): TGTGCCAGCAGTTCCGCGAACACCGGGGAGCTGTTTTTT.

This clonotype has at least ten counts. This rearrangement joins TRBV5-6 to TRBJ1-2; 8 bases match TRBD1. This CDR3 comprises 13 residues. The ends lost 4 bases at V and 3 bases at J; junction bases unmatched: 2. Germline V gene data show CDR1 as SGHDT and CDR2 as YYEEEE. CDR3 sequence reads: CASSAQGDYGYTF. The CDR3, as DNA: TGTGCCAGCAGCGCACAGGGGGACTATGGCTACACCTTC.

The genes are TRBV7-8 and TRBJ2-7; perhaps TRBD1 as D (5 bases). Germline V gene sequence: CDR1 SGHVS, CDR2 FQNEAQ. Trimming stripped 5 bases from V and 1 base from J, with 15 bases between. This CDR3 has 15 amino acids. Here the CDR3 DNA reads TGTGCCAGCAGCCCGCGACCAGGGTTTTCCTACGAGCAGTACTTC. The encoded protein is CASSPRPGFSYEQYF.

This clonotype was found a few times. The rearrangement uses TRBV2 and TRBJ1-5; D unresolved. This CDR3 is 14 amino acids long. V was clipped by 4 bases and J by 0 bases, with 7 bases between them. The germline V gene encodes CDR1 SNHLY and CDR2 FYNNEI. In nucleotides, the CDR3 is TGTGCCAGCAGTGTTTACGATAGCAATCAGCCCCAGCATTTT. It encodes CASSVYDSNQPQHF.

This clonotype appeared many times. This rearrangement joins TRBV6-4 to TRBJ2-1; the D is unclear. The V end lost 4 bases, the J end lost 5 bases, and 9 bases lay between the germline ends. Germline CDR1 is MRHNA and CDR2 is SNTAGT. This CDR3 is built from 13 residues. The CDR3 region is CASSVSSNNEQFF. The CDR3 DNA reads as TGTGCCAGCAGTGTCTCCTCAAACAATGAGCAGTTCTTC.

The chain combines TRBV12-3 or TRBV12-4 with TRBJ1-2, with TRBD1 matching 10 bases. The CDR3 has 15 amino acids. V shed 4 bases, J shed 8 bases, and the junction held 10 bases outside the gene matches. The DNA for the CDR3 is TGTGCCAGCAGTTACAGCGGGACAGGGGCGGAAGGCTACACCTTC. It yields the protein CASSYSGTGAEGYTF.

This clonotype occurred many times. J is TRBJ1-5 and V is TRBV12-3 or TRBV12-4; TRBD1 might be the D (6 bases). V lost 5 bases and J lost 7, with 12 bases in between. The CDR3 has 13 amino acids. Here the CDR3 reads CASSQGRDQPQHF. The CDR3, as DNA: TGTGCCAGCAGTCAGGGGAGGGACCAGCCCCAGCATTTT.

This chain uses TRBV20-1 with TRBJ1-6; D is undetermined. The V gene's germline CDR1 is DFQATT and CDR2 SNEGSKA (reference sequence). The CDR3 is 15 residues long. Trimming took 0 bases from V and 0 from J, leaving 6 bases between them. The CDR3, as DNA: TGCAGTGCTAGAGAATGGAGCTCCTATAATTCACCCCTCCACTTT. It translates to CSAREWSSYNSPLHF.

This clonotype was observed many times. The chain employs TRBV12-5 and TRBJ2-2; 10 nucleotides match TRBD2. CDR1 LGHNT and CDR2 FRNRAP come from the germline V gene. V dropped 6 bases and J dropped 0; count of bases not matched to a gene: 13. This CDR3 has 19 residues. CDR3 region: CASGSRRTSGQTNTGELFF. In nucleotides, the CDR3 is TGTGCTAGTGGGTCAAGGCGGACTAGCGGTCAGACGAACACCGGGGAGCTGTTTTTT.

This clonotype was seen repeatedly, ten times or more. The V and J genes are TRBV12-3 or TRBV12-4 and TRBJ1-5, with D possibly TRBD1 on 5 matching bases. Trimming shortened V by 6 bases and J by 3 bases, and 9 bases separated the two germline ends. The CDR3 covers 13 residues. In DNA form, the CDR3 reads TGTGCCAGCAGCCGGGGCCTCAATCAGCCCCAGCATTTT. Translation: CASSRGLNQPQHF.

This clonotype was observed a few times. The rearrangement joins TRBV12-3 or TRBV12-4 to TRBJ2-7; 9 bases agree with TRBD2. The CDR3 has 15 residues. The V gene end was trimmed by 7 bases and the J gene end by 0 bases; junction bases not matched to a gene: 7. The CDR3 bases are TGTGCCAGCACCGAGCTAGCGGGGAGCTCCTACGAGCAGTACTTC. Protein sequence: CASTELAGSSYEQYF.

This clonotype was seen many times. The V and J genes are TRBV12-3 or TRBV12-4 and TRBJ2-1, with D unclear. The CDR3 is 13 amino acids. Trimming took 5 bases from V and 3 from J, leaving 8 bases between them. The CDR3 region has the DNA TGTGCCAGCAGTCCGGACGGCTACAATGAGCAGTTCTTC. Translated, it gives CASSPDGYNEQFF.

The rearrangement uses TRBV4-3 and TRBJ2-2, with TRBD2 as a possible D gene (6 bases). This CDR3 region has 16 residues. Germline loops: CDR1 LGHNA, CDR2 YSLEER. V was cut by 0 bases and J by 6 bases, with 14 bases left in between. CDR3 nucleotides: TGCGCCAGCAGCCAAGATTCGAGGCCGGGGGCCGGGGAGCTGTTTTTT. Its translation is CASSQDSRPGAGELFF.

The sample holds many counts of this clonotype. V usage is TRBV5-1 and J usage is TRBJ2-5; TRBD1 might be the D (6 bases). Per germline, CDR1 SGHRS and CDR2 YFSETQ. The CDR3 contains 14 residues. The V gene lost 2 bases and the J gene lost 0 bases, with 8 bases spanning the gap. The CDR3 here is CASSFGTNQETQYF. DNA for the CDR3: TGCGCCAGCAGCTTCGGGACAAACCAAGAGACCCAGTACTTC.

The chain uses TRBV5-1 and TRBJ1-4; perhaps TRBD1 as D (6 bases). There are 15 residues in the CDR3. The V end was cut by 3 bases, the J end by 3 bases, with 12 bases between. Germline values: CDR1 SGHRS, CDR2 YFSETQ. As DNA, the CDR3 is TGCGCCAGCAGCTCTTTACAGGGTCCTAATGAAAAACTGTTTTTT. It yields the protein CASSSLQGPNEKLFF. The whole variable domain, remainder taken from reference TRBV5-1 and TRBJ1-4, is KAGVTQTPRYLIKTRGQQVTLSCSPISGHRSVSWYQQTPGQGLQFLFEYFSETQRNKGNFPGRFSGRQFSNSRSEMNVSTLELGDSALYLCASSSLQGPNEKLFFGSGTQLSVL.

This clonotype was seen a few times. CDR3 protein: CASSQENDSPGTLHF. The CDR3, as DNA: TGTGCCAGCAGCCAAGAGAATGACAGCCCTGGCACCCTCCACTTT. V gene TRBV3-1 combines with J gene TRBJ1-6, with D possibly matching TRBD1 (5 bases). The CDR3 sequence is 15 residues long. Trimming removed 0 bases at V and 14 bases at J, with 17 bases between. CDR1 and CDR2 (germline): LGHDT, YNNKEL (reference sequence).

This clonotype was seen repeatedly, ten times or more. The J gene is TRBJ2-3, the V gene TRBV4-3; D remains ambiguous. V was clipped by 1 base and J by 6 bases, with 8 bases between them. This CDR3 is 13 amino acids long. From germline, CDR1 is LGHNA and CDR2 YSLEER. CDR3 in amino acids: CASSQGIQDTQYF. The CDR3 DNA reads as TGCGCCAGCAGCCAAGGAATCCAGGATACGCAGTATTTT.

This clonotype has more than one count but fewer than ten. The chain employs TRBV10-3 and TRBJ1-2, with 8 bases aligning to TRBD1. Trimming removed 10 bases from V and 8 bases from J; junction bases left unmatched: 12. The CDR3 runs to 13 residues. The V gene's germline CDR1 is ENHRY and CDR2 SYGVKD. The CDR3 coding sequence is TGTGCCAACAGGGGGACTCAATCTTCGGGCTACACCTTC. Amino acids: CANRGTQSSGYTF.

The rearrangement uses TRBV6-5 and TRBJ1-3; D ambiguous. There are 16 residues in the CDR3. V was trimmed by 5 bases and J by 1 base, leaving 15 bases between them. Germline loops: CDR1 MNHEY, CDR2 SVGAGI. The CDR3 is CASSKITRYSGNTIYF. As DNA, the CDR3 is TGTGCCAGCAGTAAGATCACAAGGTATTCTGGAAACACCATATATTTT.

The rearrangement links TRBV20-1 to TRBJ2-2, with 9 bases aligning to TRBD2. V gave up 4 bases and J gave up 2 bases; unmatched junction bases: 8. CDR3 length: 16 residues. Germline CDR1 and CDR2: DFQATT and SNEGSKA (reference sequence). CDR3 amino acids: CSAKAGGSSNTGELFF. The CDR3 nucleotides read TGCAGTGCTAAAGCGGGGGGCTCATCAAACACCGGGGAGCTGTTTTTT.

The CDR3 region has the DNA TGTGCCAGCAGCCCTCGACAGACGAATGAAAAACTGTTTTTT. Its translation: CASSPRQTNEKLFF. V usage is TRBV7-9 and J usage is TRBJ1-4; D may be TRBD1 (5 bases). The CDR3 is made up of 14 amino acids. Deletions cut 5 bases from V and 5 bases from J, with 12 bases between. The V gene's germline CDR1 is SEHNR and CDR2 FQNEAQ (reference sequence).

This clonotype was seen a handful of times. The genes are TRBV6-1 and TRBJ1-1; possibly TRBD1 for D (5 bases). From germline, CDR1 is MNHNS and CDR2 SASEGT. V lost 7 bases and J 1 base, leaving 10 bases between the germline ends. The CDR3 consists of 13 residues. The CDR3 here is CASILDRNTEAFF. As DNA, the CDR3 is TGTGCCAGCATACTCGACAGGAACACTGAAGCTTTCTTT.

V usage is TRBV20-1 and J usage is TRBJ2-2; the D gene is possibly TRBD1 (6 bases). CDR1 and CDR2 (germline): DFQATT, SNEGSKA (reference sequence). Trimming stripped 2 bases from V and 4 bases from J, with 8 bases between. The length of the CDR3 is 13 residues. This CDR3 is CSARQGSTGELFF. CDR3 in DNA: TGCAGTGCTAGACAGGGGAGCACCGGGGAGCTGTTTTTT.

This clonotype was found many times. The V gene is TRBV5-5, the J gene TRBJ2-4; D call uncertain. The germline V gene has CDR1 SGHKS and CDR2 YYEKEE (reference sequence). The CDR3 covers 13 residues. V lost 4 bases and J lost 8, with 13 bases in between. CDR3 in amino acids: CASSTEPGDIQYF. CDR3 nucleotide sequence: TGTGCCAGCAGCACGGAGCCTGGGGACATTCAGTACTTC. The full variable domain, in which reference TRBV5-5 and TRBJ2-4 provide the parts outside the CDR3, is DAGVTQSPTHLIKTRGQQVTLRCSPISGHKSVSWYQQVLGQGPQFIFQYYEKEERGRGNFPDRFSARQFPNYSSELNVNALLLGDSALYLCASSTEPGDIQYFGAGTRLSVL.

This chain connects TRBV10-3 to TRBJ1-2; D remains ambiguous. From germline, CDR1 is ENHRY and CDR2 SYGVKD. This CDR3 spans 13 amino acids. V lost 9 bases to trimming and J lost 4 bases, with 15 bases between them. CDR3 loop: CAIRAEAGYGYTF. DNA for the CDR3: TGTGCCATTCGCGCAGAGGCAGGCTATGGCTACACCTTC.

This clonotype was counted ten times or more. The chain carries TRBV12-3 or TRBV12-4 and TRBJ2-3, with no clear D. CDR3 size: 14 residues. Trimming shortened V by 4 bases and J by 2 bases, and 10 bases separated the two germline ends. CDR3 amino acids: CASSWASSTDTQYF. As DNA, the CDR3 is TGTGCCAGCAGTTGGGCCAGTTCCACAGATACGCAGTATTTT.

The sample holds a few counts of this clonotype. The chain combines TRBV27 with TRBJ1-2; D not certain. Deletions cut 2 bases from V and 4 bases from J, with 8 bases between. Germline V gene data show CDR1 as MNHEY and CDR2 as SMNVEV (reference sequence). The CDR3 has 13 residues. The CDR3 sequence is CASSLAATYGYTF. CDR3 coding DNA: TGTGCCAGCAGTTTAGCAGCAACCTATGGCTACACCTTC.